This TCR beta chain was recorded in a study of blood T cell repertoires in COVID-19. Study summary: Sites in the United States, Italy and Spain provided acute and convalescent COVID-19 samples.

Clones were sequenced by immunoSEQ multiplex PCR, and TCRdb holds only the in-frame ones, with some missing. The sample has over 350,000 clones, around 89% seen once. This clone was seen a handful of times. The CDR3 loop spans 16 amino acids. Trimming left V 4 bases short and J 1 base short, with 15 bases between. Per the germline V gene, CDR1 is SGHDN and CDR2 is FVKESK. Sequenced sample: peripheral blood. This clonotype originated in a woman under 40 with acute or convalescent COVID-19. The chain joins TRBV14 to TRBJ2-3, with a weak D call TRBD1 (5 bases). The DNA of the CDR3 is TGTGCCAGCAGCCTTAGATTGAACAGGCGCACAGATACGCAGTATTTT. This sequence encodes CASSLRLNRRTDTQYF. The variable domain in full, with the rest retrieved from reference TRBV14 and TRBJ2-3, is EAGVTQFPSHSVIEKGQTVTLRCDPISGHDNLYWYRRVMGKEIKFLLHFVKESKQDESGMPNNRFLAERTGGTYSTLKVQPAELEDSGVYFCASSLRLNRRTDTQYFGPGTRLTVL.